Shown below are 31 T cell receptor beta chains from a single sample sequenced in a study of T-cell reconstitution after alpha-beta-depleted transplantation in children. Unique molecular identifiers were incorporated when the TCRbeta library was constructed. MiXCR was run by TCRdb on the PCR reads, yielding one entry per CDR3 protein. Of some 200,000 distinct CDR3 sequences in the sample, under 8.5% were seen once. This specimen consisted of PBMCs, mostly from graft donor cells, obtained 360 days after TCRalphabeta/CD19-depleted stem cell transplant. The receptors were gathered from a male patient between 2 and 9 years old who had a stem cell transplant for acute myeloid leukemia, so the T cells may come from the graft donor.

CDR3 protein: CASSSASGRHADTQYF. The CDR3 nucleotides are TGTGCCAGCAGTTCCGCTAGCGGGAGGCATGCAGATACGCAGTATTTT. The chain carries TRBV12-3 or TRBV12-4 and TRBJ2-3; 11 bases are shared with TRBD2. The length of the CDR3 is 16 residues. The junction had 7 bases not matched to a gene; V was cut back by 4 bases and J by 4 bases.

V gene TRBV20-1 combines with J gene TRBJ2-2; TRBD2 might be the D (7 bases). The CDR3 contains 16 residues. V was trimmed by 1 base and J by 2 bases, leaving 14 bases between them. Germline-derived CDR1 and CDR2 are DFQATT and SNEGSKA (reference sequence). CDR3 nucleotides: TGCAGTGCTAGAGGCTTAGGGGGGGCCAACACCGGGGAGCTGTTTTTT. Translating it yields CSARGLGGANTGELFF.

V and J are TRBV12-3 or TRBV12-4 and TRBJ1-5; D not certain. The CDR3 loop spans 14 amino acids. Between the trimmed V and J ends, which lost 3 bases and 0 bases, there was a span of 6 bases. The CDR3 here is CASSFSRSNQPQHF. The CDR3 bases are TGTGCCAGCAGTTTTTCCCGTAGCAATCAGCCCCAGCATTTT.

The V and J genes are TRBV10-3 and TRBJ1-4, with no clear D. Germline CDR1 reads ENHRY; CDR2 reads SYGVKD. The CDR3 sequence is 14 residues long. The V and J ends lost 3 bases and 4 bases respectively, with 9 bases between them. The CDR3 is CAISDLNSNEKLFF. The CDR3 nucleotides read TGTGCCATCAGTGACCTAAACAGTAATGAAAAACTGTTTTTT.

This clonotype has just a few counts. This chain joins TRBV20-1 and TRBJ2-7; 11 bases fit TRBD2. V trimming: 6 bases; J trimming: 4 bases; junction bases outside the gene matches: 5. CDR3 length: 13 amino acids. Germline lookup yields CDR1 DFQATT and CDR2 SNEGSKA (reference sequence). DNA for the CDR3: TGCAGTGCGACTAGCGGGGACAAATACGAGCAGTACGTC. It codes for CSATSGDKYEQYV.

The chain has TRBV20-1 and TRBJ2-7; D may match TRBD1 or TRBD2 (5 bases each). CDR1 is DFQATT and CDR2 is SNEGSKA in the germline V gene (reference sequence). Trimming took off 5 bases at V and 3 bases at J, with 11 bases between the two ends. The CDR3 runs 12 residues. The CDR3 nucleotides read TGCAGTGCTCGGACAACTAGCTACGAGCAGTACTTC. Its translation is CSARTTSYEQYF.

This clonotype was detected a few times. J is TRBJ2-1 and V is TRBV21-1; the table calls TRBD1, which could not be checked here. TRBV21-1 is listed as a pseudogene. This CDR3 has 14 residues. CDR3 DNA: TGTGCCAGCAGCAAAGCCGGACAGGCTAATGAGCAGTTCTTC. Its protein product is CASSKAGQANEQFF.

The table lists this clonotype with a few counts. The J gene is TRBJ2-1, the V gene TRBV7-2; no definite D call. Trimming left V 5 bases short and J 2 bases short, with 13 bases between. CDR3 size: 15 residues. The germline gives CDR1 SGHTA, CDR2 FQGNSA. CDR3 protein: CASSLAGPTYNEQFF. The CDR3 nucleotides read TGTGCCAGCAGCCTGGCCGGACCAACCTACAATGAGCAGTTCTTC.

This clonotype appeared a few times. CDR3 amino acids: CSVAGELAGGPESAYEQYF. As DNA, the CDR3 is TGCAGCGTCGCGGGGGAACTAGCGGGAGGGCCAGAATCAGCGTACGAGCAGTACTTC. V gene TRBV29-1 combines with J gene TRBJ2-7, with 13 bases that match TRBD2. J lost 4 bases, V lost 6 bases, and 21 bases had no gene match. Germline V gives CDR1 SQVTM, CDR2 ANQGSEA. The CDR3 length is 19 residues.

In its sample, this clonotype was seen many times. This CDR3 is CASSYRVWETQYF. The CDR3 DNA follows: TGTGCCAGCAGTTACAGAGTTTGGGAGACCCAGTACTTC. This chain joins TRBV6-5 and TRBJ2-5; D not resolved. Trimming shortened V by 2 bases and J by 5 bases, and 9 bases separated the two germline ends. The CDR3 has 13 residues. Germline V gives CDR1 MNHEY, CDR2 SVGAGI.

The V call is TRBV2, the J call TRBJ2-5; 8 nucleotides align to TRBD2. CDR3 length: 15 residues. CDR1 and CDR2 (germline): SNHLY, FYNNEI. J lost 7 bases, V lost 2 bases, and 9 bases had no gene match. The CDR3 region is CASSETGGASGTQYF. For the CDR3, the DNA is TGTGCCAGCAGTGAAACCGGGGGGGCATCCGGGACCCAGTACTTC.

This clonotype was detected a few times. The chain recombines TRBV20-1 with TRBJ2-5; 9 nucleotides match TRBD2. Looked up from germline, CDR1 is DFQATT and CDR2 is SNEGSKA (reference sequence). The CDR3 loop spans 14 amino acids. Here the CDR3 DNA reads TGCAGCGCTCCGCCAATAGCGGGGGTGGGAACCCAGTACTTC. It encodes CSAPPIAGVGTQYF.

The V call is TRBV18, the J call TRBJ2-3; 10 positions agree with TRBD2. Germline V gene sequence: CDR1 KGHSH, CDR2 LQKENI. The junction had 10 bases not matched to a gene; V was cut back by 8 bases and J by 5 bases. The CDR3 is 15 residues long. The CDR3 region has the DNA TGTGCCAGCCGGACTAGCGGCCTATATGAAGATACGCAGTATTTT. Protein product: CASRTSGLYEDTQYF.

The rearrangement joins TRBV5-6 to TRBJ1-3, with D possibly TRBD1 on 5 matching bases. CDR1 and CDR2 from the germline V gene are SGHDT and YYEEEE. The CDR3 length is 16 residues. V lost 3 bases and J lost 2, with 15 bases in between. This chain's CDR3 is CASSSPGRVPGNTIYF. The CDR3 DNA reads TGTGCCAGCAGCTCCCCTGGCAGGGTACCTGGAAACACCATATATTTT.

This clonotype was counted at least ten times. The V gene is TRBV7-2, the J gene TRBJ2-5; 10 bases are shared with TRBD2. V trimming: 1 base; J trimming: 5 bases; junction bases outside the gene matches: 7. The CDR3 sequence is 16 residues long. CDR1 is SGHTA, CDR2 FQGNSA, per germline. The CDR3 DNA reads TGTGCCAGCAGCTTAGGGCTACTAGCGGGATATGAGACCCAGTACTTC. This sequence encodes CASSLGLLAGYETQYF.

This clonotype came up a few times. The J gene is TRBJ1-2, the V gene TRBV5-1; 8 positions match TRBD1. CDR3 length: 17 amino acids. Losses at the gene ends were 4 bases for V and 4 bases for J; bases not matched to a gene: 15. The germline gives CDR1 SGHRS, CDR2 YFSETQ. CDR3 sequence (DNA): TGCGCCAGCAGCCTCCGACCGGGACAGGTGTTCGGCTATGGCTACACCTTC. It translates to CASSLRPGQVFGYGYTF.

The V and J genes are TRBV11-2 and TRBJ2-3; possibly TRBD2 for D (5 bases). With 0 bases removed from V and 0 bases from J, the gap between germline ends came to 10 bases. Germline CDR1 and CDR2: SGHAT and FQNNGV. This CDR3 is built from 16 residues. The CDR3: CASSLDLAASTDTQYF. The CDR3 region has the DNA TGTGCCAGCAGCTTAGATCTAGCAGCTAGCACAGATACGCAGTATTTT.

This clonotype turned up a few times. V is TRBV29-1 and J is TRBJ2-3; 8 nucleotides agree with TRBD2. The CDR3 runs to 13 residues. The V and J ends lost 6 bases and 4 bases, in that order; junction bases with no gene match: 6. Germline V gene lookup returns CDR1 SQVTM and CDR2 ANQGSEA. CDR3: CSVDTSGADTQYF. CDR3 sequence (DNA): TGCAGCGTAGATACTAGCGGCGCAGATACGCAGTATTTT.

In its sample, this clonotype was seen a few times. The chain combines TRBV5-8 with TRBJ1-1; D uncertain. The V end lost 4 bases, the J end lost 1 base, and 11 bases lay between the germline ends. Germline lookup yields CDR1 SGHTS and CDR2 YDEGEE. This CDR3 is 14 amino acids long. DNA of the CDR3: TGTGCCAGCAGCCGGTGGCCTGGGAACACTGAAGCTTTCTTT. Translated: CASSRWPGNTEAFF.

The V and J genes are TRBV29-1 and TRBJ2-7; D is perhaps TRBD1 (5 bases). With 4 bases removed from V and 3 bases from J, the gap between germline ends came to 19 bases. Looked up from germline, CDR1 is SQVTM and CDR2 is ANQGSEA. The CDR3 is 15 residues long. The CDR3 coding sequence is TGCAGCGTTGGGGGCAAACATGGTAAAAGCTACGAGCAGTACTTC. Translated, it gives CSVGGKHGKSYEQYF.

The table lists this clonotype with many counts. The chain has TRBV9 and TRBJ2-7; weak D call: TRBD2 (6 bases). CDR1 is SGDLS and CDR2 is YYNGEE in the germline V gene. The CDR3 sequence is 15 residues long. Trimming left V 2 bases short and J 4 bases short, with 16 bases between. DNA of the CDR3: TGTGCCAGCAGCGTTAGCGGAACTCACCTATACGAGCAGTACTTC. Translating it yields CASSVSGTHLYEQYF. Supplemented by reference TRBV9 and TRBJ2-7, the full variable domain reads DSGVTQTPKHLITATGQRVTLRCSPRSGDLSVYWYQQSLDQGLQFLIQYYNGEERAKGNILERFSAQQFPDLHSELNLSSLELGDSALYFCASSVSGTHLYEQYFGPGTRLTVT.

The table lists this clonotype with a few counts. J is TRBJ2-2 and V is TRBV5-1; D could derive from TRBD1 or TRBD2 (5 bases each). The CDR3 sequence is 16 residues long. CDR1 SGHRS and CDR2 YFSETQ come from the germline V gene. V dropped 3 bases and J dropped 5 bases, with 17 bases sitting between them. The CDR3 nucleotides read TGCGCCAGCAGCTGGGGCCCCGGGACCTGGACCGGGGAGCTGTTTTTT. Its translation is CASSWGPGTWTGELFF.

The chain uses TRBV7-2 and TRBJ2-2; 10 nucleotides align to TRBD2. Germline V gene data show CDR1 as SGHTA and CDR2 as FQGNSA. V dropped 2 bases and J dropped 5; count of bases not matched to a gene: 5. This CDR3 has 16 residues. CDR3 protein: CASSLRTSGDTGELFF. CDR3 sequence (DNA): TGTGCCAGCAGCTTACGGACTAGCGGAGATACCGGGGAGCTGTTTTTT. The full variable domain, its missing parts supplied by reference TRBV7-2 and TRBJ2-2, is GAGVSQSPSNKVTEKGKDVELRCDPISGHTALYWYRQSLGQGLEFLIYFQGNSAPDKSGLPSDRFSAERTGGSVSTLTIQRTQQEDSAVYLCASSLRTSGDTGELFFGEGSRLTVL.

The rearrangement uses TRBV12-3 or TRBV12-4 and TRBJ2-1; tentative D call: TRBD2 (5 bases). V was trimmed by 3 bases and J by 6 bases, leaving 18 bases between them. The CDR3 is 16 residues long. The CDR3 region is CASSLFSSGVSNEQFF. The CDR3 nucleotides read TGTGCCAGCAGTTTGTTTTCGAGCGGAGTTAGCAATGAGCAGTTCTTC.

The V gene is TRBV6-5, the J gene TRBJ1-2, with D maybe TRBD1 (6 bases). The length of the CDR3 is 12 residues. V was shortened by 5 bases and J by 6 bases, with 10 bases between the two germline ends. The V gene's germline CDR1 is MNHEY and CDR2 SVGAGI. CDR3 in amino acids: CASSGRQDGYTF. The CDR3 DNA follows: TGTGCCAGCAGTGGAAGACAGGATGGCTACACCTTC.

The rearrangement joins TRBV6-5 to TRBJ2-1, with D perhaps matching TRBD2 (7 bases). Deletions cut 0 bases from V and 4 bases from J, with 13 bases between. The CDR3 runs to 16 residues. Germline assignment: CDR1 MNHEY and CDR2 SVGAGI. Written as DNA, the CDR3 is TGTGCCAGCAGTTACTCGCCCAGCGGGACATACAATGAGCAGTTCTTC. Translating gives CASSYSPSGTYNEQFF.

This clonotype came up a few times. The genes are TRBV7-2 and TRBJ1-3; D is unresolved. Germline V CDR1 and CDR2: SGHTA, FQGNSA. This CDR3 spans 16 amino acids. The V gene lost 2 bases and the J gene lost 7 bases, with 18 bases spanning the gap. This CDR3 reads CASSLYPRHDWNTIYF. The CDR3 nucleotides read TGTGCCAGCAGCTTATACCCCCGACACGATTGGAACACCATATATTTT.

This clonotype was found a few times. This chain joins TRBV6-5 and TRBJ1-2; TRBD1 aligns across 8 bases. The CDR3 is 17 amino acids. With 4 bases clipped from V and 5 bases from J, the junction kept 15 bases outside the gene matches. CDR1 and CDR2 (germline): MNHEY, SVGAGI. CDR3 sequence: CASSSPNPGQAAYGYTF. The CDR3 DNA reads TGTGCCAGCAGTTCACCCAATCCGGGACAGGCGGCATATGGCTACACCTTC.

In its sample, this clonotype was seen many times. The rearrangement links TRBV11-2 to TRBJ2-2, with D possibly being TRBD1 or TRBD2 (5 bases each). The CDR3 length is 17 residues. Germline V lookup: CDR1 SGHAT, CDR2 FQNNGV. V was clipped by 5 bases and J by 5 bases, with 21 bases between them. CDR3 DNA: TGTGCCAGCAGCGAATGGGGCCCGAGGGGATGGACCGGGGAGCTGTTTTTT. The encoded protein is CASSEWGPRGWTGELFF. The full variable domain, with the rest looked up from reference TRBV11-2 and TRBJ2-2, is EAGVAQSPRYKIIEKRQSVAFWCNPISGHATLYWYQQILGQGPKLLIQFQNNGVVDDSQLPKDRFSAERLKGVDSTLKIQPAKLEDSAVYLCASSEWGPRGWTGELFFGEGSRLTVL.

Concerning this clonotype itself: One end of the junction fails to match germline, which may point to a read error. The chain is built from TRBV4-2 and TRBJ2-3; perhaps TRBD1 as D (5 bases). CDR1 and CDR2 (germline): LGHNA, YNFKEQ. The CDR3 consists of 16 residues. DNA of the CDR3: TGTGCCAGCAGCCAATATGCAGGGTCCCGGGCAGATGCGCAGTATTTT. Translation gives CASSQYAGSRADAQYF.

This clonotype was recorded many times. The chain is built from TRBV5-1 and TRBJ2-7; D might be TRBD1 or TRBD2, each matching 6 bases. The germline V gene has CDR1 SGHRS and CDR2 YFSETQ. Trimming removed 3 bases at V and 2 bases at J, with 15 bases between. This CDR3 contains 15 residues. CDR3 in amino acids: CASSSERGATYEQYF. The CDR3 bases are TGCGCCAGCAGCTCTGAGAGGGGGGCTACCTACGAGCAGTACTTC.